This T cell receptor beta chain came from a study of blood T cells in healthy people across ages. This CDR3 spans 12 amino acids. Germline V lookup: CDR1 GTSNPN, CDR2 SVGIG (reference sequence). A note on this clonotype: Sequence at one end of the junction differs from germline and may be a read error.

Alongside a J-beta primer mix, a sample-barcoded 5' primer served in a second PCR lasting roughly 6 to 11 cycles. A single record per CDR3 protein comes from TCRdb applying MiXCR to the 5' RACE reads. The data hold around 800,000 distinct CDR3 sequences, with about 47% observed a single time. The sequence came from a man older than 75 in good health. This rearrangement joins TRBV30 to TRBJ1-2, with D uncertain. The material sequenced was blood. The CDR3 region is CAGSMSGGGYTF. CDR3 sequence (DNA): TGTGCCGGGAGTATGTCGGGAGGTGGCTACACCTTC.